Listed below are T cell receptor beta chains from one sample, sequenced in a study of blood T cell repertoires in COVID-19. Sequencing used immunoSEQ multiplex PCR; TCRdb keeps in-frame clones, though not all of them. The profile covers around 250,000 clones, with around 86% appearing a single time and approximately 1.8% taken by the ten largest. Input material: peripheral blood. The source of these receptors is a man aged 25 to 45 who had recovered from COVID-19. Both conserved end residues are trimmed from each CDR3.

>TRBJ1-1|TRBV2|13
ASRDLGLMNTEAF
>TRBJ2-2|TRBV21-1|14
ASSITGTGVTGELF
>TRBJ2-3|TRBV4-1|14
ASSRPGQGGRDTQY
>TRBJ1-1|TRBV18|17
ASSPQEELTLWVGYEAF
>TRBJ2-2|TRBV7-8|14
ASSLHRVENTGELF
>TRBJ1-4|TRBV18|13
ASSPPGDRNEKLF
>TRBJ2-2|TRBV28|12
ASRSGQTTGELF
>TRBJ2-6|TRBV19|14
ASSRQGAYGANVLT
>TRBJ1-2|TRBV19|10
ARGSFPYGYT
>TRBJ1-2|TRBV12-3/TRBV12-4|11
ASSPDSGHGYT
>TRBJ1-3|TRBV2|10
ASSRETYTIY
>TRBJ1-3|TRBV29-1|10
SVARGTGTIY
>TRBJ2-1|TRBV27|14
ASSSGGAGPYNEQF
>TRBJ2-3|TRBV5-1|13
ASRSGAGGTDTQY
>TRBJ2-1|TRBV9|12
ASSGGASYNEQF
>TRBJ2-5|TRBV4-2|14
ASSHGQGDNQETQY
>TRBJ1-2|TRBV5-1|13
ASSLAYGTNYGYT
>TRBJ2-1|TRBV19|13
ATSPGTITYNEQF
>TRBJ2-5|TRBV6-2/TRBV6-3|15
ASRPLPDGGTGETQY
>TRBJ1-2|TRBV28|10
ASAVGLVGYT
>TRBJ2-6|TRBV3-1/TRBV3-2|13
ASSLGVSGANVLT
>TRBJ2-7|TRBV25-1|12
ASSPQGESYEQY
>TRBJ1-1|TRBV6-2/TRBV6-3|12
ASSYSLGGTEAF
>TRBJ1-1|TRBV3-1/TRBV3-2|9
ASSTITEAF
>TRBJ2-2|TRBV6-4|12
ASREQGLAGELF
>TRBJ2-3|TRBV19|13
ASSLAGFYTDTQY
>TRBJ1-1|TRBV28|12
ASSLIQTNTEAF
>TRBJ2-2|TRBV6-5|12
ASNQGSFTGELF
>TRBJ1-6|TRBV7-2|12
ASSQGQGASPLH
>TRBJ2-2|TRBV11-3|12
ASGGGSGTGELF
>TRBJ2-1|TRBV7-3|11
ASSLGGPNEQF
>TRBJ2-1|TRBV12-3/TRBV12-4|11
ASRVSGGGEQF
>TRBJ1-6|TRBV28|13
ASNLGTGEMSPLH
>TRBJ1-3|TRBV19|13
ASRRTRESGNTIY
>TRBJ2-1|TRBV5-4|13
ASSLGTELWNEQF
>TRBJ1-3|TRBV7-9|15
ASSLLLGQGSGNTIY
>TRBJ2-2|TRBV9|12
ASSVGGRAGELF
>TRBJ1-3|TRBV2|11
ASIKETGNTIY
>TRBJ2-1|TRBV5-6|11
ASSFQFYNEQF
>TRBJ1-5|TRBV28|13
ASSLLGGRNQPQH
>TRBJ1-2|TRBV5-6|12
ASSLTGQNYGYT
>TRBJ2-1|TRBV24-1|13
ATSDGDRTYNEQF
>TRBJ2-5|TRBV12-5|13
ASASGTGGRETQY
>TRBJ2-3|TRBV19|13
ASNSAGTPWGTQY